This T cell receptor (beta chain) stems from a study of identical twins. Study-level results: Partly confounded zero-insertion analyses could result from invariant MAIT and iNKT cells.

It was template switching that added a universal primer site, and there were unique molecular identifiers on the cDNA. TCRdb re-derived calls from the 5' RACE reads in MiXCR, one entry per CDR3 protein. Among some 690,000 distinct CDR3 sequences, over 20% were seen once, and the ten largest hold 4.3%. This CDR3 has 11 amino acids. The V gene's germline CDR1 is SQVTM and CDR2 ANQGSEA. V lost 5 bases, J lost 6 bases, and 7 bases lay in between. This clonotype was seen more than once but under ten times. Its target is unknown. These data were likewise used in another study, on T cells expressing NK-cell markers. That source adds: Six of the donors carried dominant NKG2C+ clonotypes that took up about 1.0-7.5% of their CD8+ T cells.

V and J are TRBV29-1 and TRBJ2-2; weak D call: TRBD2 (6 bases). The source material was PBMCs. This clonotype was obtained from a woman between 18 and 29 years old in good health. CDR3 in amino acids: CSVPGAGELFF. The DNA for the CDR3 is TGCAGCGTTCCGGGGGCCGGGGAGCTGTTTTTT.